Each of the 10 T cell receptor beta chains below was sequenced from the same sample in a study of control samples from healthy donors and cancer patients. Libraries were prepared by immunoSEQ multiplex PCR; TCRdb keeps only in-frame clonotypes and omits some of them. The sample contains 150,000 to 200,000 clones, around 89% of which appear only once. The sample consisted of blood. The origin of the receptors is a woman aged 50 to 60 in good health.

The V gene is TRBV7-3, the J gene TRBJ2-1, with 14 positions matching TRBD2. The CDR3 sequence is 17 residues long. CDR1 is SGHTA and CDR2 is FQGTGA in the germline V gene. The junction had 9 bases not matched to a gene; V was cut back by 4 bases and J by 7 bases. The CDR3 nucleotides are TGTGCCAGCAGCTATTGGGGAGGACTAGCGGGGGGAAATGAGCAGTTCTTC. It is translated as CASSYWGGLAGGNEQFF.

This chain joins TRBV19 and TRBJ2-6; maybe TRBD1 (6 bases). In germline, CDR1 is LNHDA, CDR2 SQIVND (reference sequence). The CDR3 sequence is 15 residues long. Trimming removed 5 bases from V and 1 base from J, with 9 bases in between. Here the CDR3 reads CASSPTGSGANVLTF. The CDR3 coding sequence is TGTGCCAGTAGTCCTACAGGGTCTGGGGCCAACGTCCTGACTTTC.

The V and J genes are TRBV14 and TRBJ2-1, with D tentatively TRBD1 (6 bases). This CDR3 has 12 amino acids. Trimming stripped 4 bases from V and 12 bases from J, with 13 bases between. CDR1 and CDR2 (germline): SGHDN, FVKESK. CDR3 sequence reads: CASSPDRLSQFF. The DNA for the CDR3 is TGTGCCAGCAGCCCCGACAGGCTATCGCAGTTCTTC.

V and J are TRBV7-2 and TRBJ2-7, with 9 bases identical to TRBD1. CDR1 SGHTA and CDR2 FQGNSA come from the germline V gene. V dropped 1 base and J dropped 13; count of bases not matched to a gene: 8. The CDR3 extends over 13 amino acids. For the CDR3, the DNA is TGTGCCAGCAGCTTAGTGCGCGGGACAGGGAATTACTTC. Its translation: CASSLVRGTGNYF.

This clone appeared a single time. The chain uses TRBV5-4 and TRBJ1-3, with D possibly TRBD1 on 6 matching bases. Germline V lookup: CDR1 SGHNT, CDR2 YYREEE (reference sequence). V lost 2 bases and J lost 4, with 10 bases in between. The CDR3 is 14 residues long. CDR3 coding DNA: TGTGCCAGCAGCTTACGGGGGCAAGGAAACACCATATATTTT. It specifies CASSLRGQGNTIYF.

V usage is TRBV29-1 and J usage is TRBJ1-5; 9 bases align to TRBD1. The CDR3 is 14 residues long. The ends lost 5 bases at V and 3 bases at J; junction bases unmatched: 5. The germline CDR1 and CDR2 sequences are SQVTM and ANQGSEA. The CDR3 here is CSVTGTGTNQPQHF. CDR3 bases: TGCAGCGTTACCGGGACAGGGACCAATCAGCCCCAGCATTTT. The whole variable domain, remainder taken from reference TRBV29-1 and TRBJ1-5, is SAVISQKPSRDICQRGTSLTIQCQVDSQVTMMFWYRQQPGQSLTLIATANQGSEATYESGFVIDKFPISRPNLTFSTLTVSNMSPEDSSIYLCSVTGTGTNQPQHFGDGTRLSIL.

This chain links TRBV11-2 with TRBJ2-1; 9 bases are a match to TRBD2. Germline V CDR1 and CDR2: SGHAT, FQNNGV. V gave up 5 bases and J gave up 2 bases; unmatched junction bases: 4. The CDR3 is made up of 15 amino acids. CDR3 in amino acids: CASSPLAGPYNEQFF. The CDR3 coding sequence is TGTGCCAGCAGCCCACTAGCGGGCCCCTACAATGAGCAGTTCTTC.

CDR3 protein: CASSPLTGPLFNYGYTF. CDR3 in DNA: TGTGCCAGCAGTCCCTTGACGGGGCCCCTTTTTAACTATGGCTACACCTTC. The V and J genes are TRBV28 and TRBJ1-2; perhaps TRBD1 as D (5 bases). CDR1 MDHEN and CDR2 SYDVKM come from the germline V gene. Trimming left V 5 bases short and J 1 base short, with 20 bases between. This CDR3 spans 17 amino acids.

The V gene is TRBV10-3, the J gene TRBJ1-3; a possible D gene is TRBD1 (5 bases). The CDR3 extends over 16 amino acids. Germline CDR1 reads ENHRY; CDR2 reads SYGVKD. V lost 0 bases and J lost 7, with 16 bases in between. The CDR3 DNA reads TGTGCCATCAGTGAGTCGCGGCAGGGTATGAGTAACACCATATATTTT. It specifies CAISESRQGMSNTIYF.

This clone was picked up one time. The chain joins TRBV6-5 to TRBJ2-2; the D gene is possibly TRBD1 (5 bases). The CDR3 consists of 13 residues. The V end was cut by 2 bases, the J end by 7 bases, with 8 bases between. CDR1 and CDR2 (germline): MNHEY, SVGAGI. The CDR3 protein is CASSYQGIGELFF. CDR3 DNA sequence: TGTGCCAGCAGTTACCAGGGAATCGGGGAGCTGTTTTTT.